This is a list of T cell receptor beta chains from one sample in a study of T cells in Graves' hyperthyroidism and ophthalmopathy. TCRdb recomputed calls from the multiplex PCR reads with MiXCR, one row per CDR3 protein. The sample includes over 250,000 distinct CDR3 sequences, less than 30% seen only once; the top ten take approximately 25%. Source material: blood. These receptors all stem from a man aged 40-49 years with Graves' hyperthyroidism that later progressed to Graves' ophthalmopathy. The CDR3 runs from the conserved cysteine through the conserved F or W. D genes are given only for firm matches. Only part of the rows carry a size: once, few, many, or a class if the clone is expanded.

V gene: TRBV5-1; D gene: -; J gene: TRBJ2-7; clone size: many; CDR3 DNA: TGCGCCAGCAGCTGGGGGGAGATCTCCTACGAGCAGTACTTC; CDR3 protein: CASSWGEISYEQYF
V gene: TRBV12-3/TRBV12-4; D gene: -; J gene: TRBJ1-1; clone size: -; CDR3 DNA: TGTGCCAGCAGTTTCCGGGACACGAGCACTGAAGCTTTCTTT; CDR3 protein: CASSFRDTSTEAFF
V gene: TRBV27; D gene: -; J gene: TRBJ1-6; clone size: -; CDR3 DNA: TGTGCCAGCAGTTTATATTCAGGCTATAATTCACCCCTCCACTTT; CDR3 protein: CASSLYSGYNSPLHF
V gene: TRBV14; D gene: TRBD2; J gene: TRBJ2-2; clone size: few; CDR3 DNA: TGTGCCAGCAGCCAAGGTCCGGGACTAGTTCGTACCGGGGAGCTGTTTTTT; CDR3 protein: CASSQGPGLVRTGELFF
V gene: TRBV6-1; D gene: TRBD2; J gene: TRBJ2-7; clone size: -; CDR3 DNA: TGTGCCAGCAGTGAGAGCGGGACTTCCTACGAGCAGTACTTC; CDR3 protein: CASSESGTSYEQYF
V gene: TRBV28; D gene: TRBD2; J gene: TRBJ2-2; clone size: many; CDR3 DNA: TGTGCCAGCAGTTTAGCGGGAGATCGGATCGGGGAGCTGTTTTTT; CDR3 protein: CASSLAGDRIGELFF
V gene: TRBV20-1; D gene: -; J gene: TRBJ1-5; clone size: many; CDR3 DNA: TGCAGTGCCAAGACGCCCGTACAGGGAAGTCAGCCCCAGCATTTT; CDR3 protein: CSAKTPVQGSQPQHF
V gene: TRBV28; D gene: -; J gene: TRBJ1-1; clone size: many; CDR3 DNA: TGTGCCAGCAGTCCGAACACTGAAGCTTTCTTT; CDR3 protein: CASSPNTEAFF
V gene: TRBV9; D gene: TRBD2; J gene: TRBJ2-5; clone size: -; CDR3 DNA: TGTGCCAGCAGCGTATCGACGGGAGGGGAGACCCAGTACTTC; CDR3 protein: CASSVSTGGETQYF
V gene: TRBV4-1; D gene: TRBD1; J gene: TRBJ2-7; clone size: -; CDR3 DNA: TGCGCCAGCAGCGCTCGCGGGACAGGACGCTACGAGCAGTACTTC; CDR3 protein: CASSARGTGRYEQYF
V gene: TRBV20-1; D gene: TRBD1; J gene: TRBJ1-2; clone size: many; CDR3 DNA: TGCAGTGCTCCGCCGACCCCAGGGGGTGGCTACACCTTC; CDR3 protein: CSAPPTPGGGYTF
V gene: TRBV19; D gene: -; J gene: TRBJ1-5; clone size: many; CDR3 DNA: TGTGCCAGTGAAAGAGGGGGAGATAGCAATCAGCCCCAGCATTTT; CDR3 protein: CASERGGDSNQPQHF
V gene: TRBV7-9; D gene: TRBD2; J gene: TRBJ2-7; clone size: many; CDR3 DNA: TGTGCCAGCTCTGGGGAGGGGTGGACCTACGAGCAGTACTTC; CDR3 protein: CASSGEGWTYEQYF
V gene: TRBV5-1; D gene: TRBD1; J gene: TRBJ2-7; clone size: many; CDR3 DNA: TGCGCCAGCAGCTTTACCACAGGGGCCCTCCGTTACGAGCAGTACTTC; CDR3 protein: CASSFTTGALRYEQYF
V gene: TRBV27; D gene: TRBD1; J gene: TRBJ1-1; clone size: many; CDR3 DNA: TGTGCCAGCAGTTTGGCAGGGGGCCTGGGTACTGAAGCTTTCTTT; CDR3 protein: CASSLAGGLGTEAFF
V gene: TRBV29-1; D gene: TRBD1; J gene: TRBJ1-5; clone size: many; CDR3 DNA: TGCAGCGTAAGACAGGGAGGGGATCAGCCCCAGCATTTT; CDR3 protein: CSVRQGGDQPQHF
V gene: TRBV20-1; D gene: TRBD2; J gene: TRBJ2-7; clone size: many; CDR3 DNA: TGCAGTGCACACCCGCGGGGGGGCGAGCAGTACTTC; CDR3 protein: CSAHPRGGEQYF
V gene: TRBV4-2; D gene: TRBD2; J gene: TRBJ2-2; clone size: many; CDR3 DNA: TGTGCCAGCTACTCCGGGACTACCAACACCGGGGAGCTGTTTTTT; CDR3 protein: CASYSGTTNTGELFF
V gene: TRBV5-1; D gene: -; J gene: TRBJ1-1; clone size: many; CDR3 DNA: TGCGCCAGCAGCTTGTCGGGCCGGATGAACACTGAAGCTTTCTTT; CDR3 protein: CASSLSGRMNTEAFF
V gene: TRBV24-1; D gene: -; J gene: TRBJ1-1; clone size: many; CDR3 DNA: TGTGCCACCAGTGAAAGTACAGGAAGCACTGAAGCTTTCTTT; CDR3 protein: CATSESTGSTEAFF
V gene: TRBV9; D gene: -; J gene: TRBJ2-6; clone size: many; CDR3 DNA: TGTGCCAGCAGCGTACCCGGTTCTGGGGCCAACGTCCTGACTTTC; CDR3 protein: CASSVPGSGANVLTF
V gene: TRBV6-5; D gene: -; J gene: TRBJ2-7; clone size: -; CDR3 DNA: TGTGCCAGCAGTTACGGGGCCCACTACGAGCAGTACTTC; CDR3 protein: CASSYGAHYEQYF
V gene: TRBV12-3/TRBV12-4; D gene: -; J gene: TRBJ1-2; clone size: many; CDR3 DNA: TGTGCCAGCAGCCCGGGGGGAGCTTTCTATGGCTACACCTTC; CDR3 protein: CASSPGGAFYGYTF
V gene: TRBV6-5; D gene: -; J gene: TRBJ1-2; clone size: many; CDR3 DNA: TGTGCCAGCAGTTACTCGAAACCGATAGGGGGCTATGGCTACACCTTC; CDR3 protein: CASSYSKPIGGYGYTF
V gene: TRBV19; D gene: -; J gene: TRBJ2-7; clone size: few; CDR3 DNA: TGTGCCAGTAGTGTTTATGTCGTCGGGGGTATCTCCTACGAGCAGTACTTC; CDR3 protein: CASSVYVVGGISYEQYF
V gene: TRBV24-1; D gene: -; J gene: TRBJ2-2; clone size: many; CDR3 DNA: TGTGCCACAGGAACCCAGAACACCGGGGAGCTGTTTTTT; CDR3 protein: CATGTQNTGELFF
V gene: TRBV11-1; D gene: TRBD1; J gene: TRBJ2-2; clone size: many; CDR3 DNA: TGTGCCAGCAGGCCAGCCAGGGGGAGGAACACCGGGGAGCTGTTTTTT; CDR3 protein: CASRPARGRNTGELFF
V gene: TRBV19; D gene: TRBD1; J gene: TRBJ1-6; clone size: many; CDR3 DNA: TGTGCCACCCCCGGCCCCCCCGAACAGGGGGAATGTAATTCACCCCTCCACTTT; CDR3 protein: CATPGPPEQGECNSPLHF
V gene: TRBV20-1; D gene: -; J gene: TRBJ1-3; clone size: many; CDR3 DNA: TGCAGTGCCCCGACAGACGGAAACACCATATATTTT; CDR3 protein: CSAPTDGNTIYF
V gene: TRBV24-1; D gene: -; J gene: TRBJ2-2; clone size: many; CDR3 DNA: TGTGCCACCAGTGATTTGCAGGGTACCGGGGAGCTGTTTTTT; CDR3 protein: CATSDLQGTGELFF
V gene: TRBV12-3/TRBV12-4; D gene: -; J gene: TRBJ1-5; clone size: many; CDR3 DNA: TGTGCCAGCAGTTTAGGGGGGGGCAGGGACAATCAGCCCCAGCATTTT; CDR3 protein: CASSLGGGRDNQPQHF
V gene: TRBV20-1; D gene: -; J gene: TRBJ2-5; clone size: -; CDR3 DNA: TGCAGTGCTAGTTGGGGCACGAAGACCCAGTACTTC; CDR3 protein: CSASWGTKTQYF
V gene: TRBV29-1; D gene: -; J gene: TRBJ2-5; clone size: many; CDR3 DNA: TGCAGCGTTGGAGCTGGGGGAGAAGAGACCCAGTACTTC; CDR3 protein: CSVGAGGEETQYF
V gene: TRBV28; D gene: -; J gene: TRBJ2-7; clone size: few; CDR3 DNA: TGTGCCAGCAGCATGACCGGGACTCTAATCTACGAGCAGTACTTC; CDR3 protein: CASSMTGTLIYEQYF
V gene: TRBV28; D gene: -; J gene: TRBJ2-2; clone size: many; CDR3 DNA: TGTGCCACCCTCTGGGGCTCCGACACCGGGGAGCTGTTTTTT; CDR3 protein: CATLWGSDTGELFF
V gene: TRBV30; D gene: -; J gene: TRBJ1-1; clone size: -; CDR3 DNA: TGTGCCTGGAGTAACCGGGGGAGCACTGAAGCTTTCTTT; CDR3 protein: CAWSNRGSTEAFF
V gene: TRBV29-1; D gene: TRBD1; J gene: TRBJ2-3; clone size: many; CDR3 DNA: TGCAGCGTTGTGGGGACAGGGTTGTCGCAGTATTTT; CDR3 protein: CSVVGTGLSQYF
V gene: TRBV6-2/TRBV6-3; D gene: TRBD2; J gene: TRBJ2-6; clone size: many; CDR3 DNA: TGTGCCAGCAGTTACATCGTGACTAGCGGGAGGCTCTCTGGGGCCAACGTCCTGACTTTC; CDR3 protein: CASSYIVTSGRLSGANVLTF
V gene: TRBV6-1; D gene: -; J gene: TRBJ2-5; clone size: -; CDR3 DNA: TGTGCCAGCGGACCGGGACATGGGATGAGCGAGACCCAGTACTTC; CDR3 protein: CASGPGHGMSETQYF
V gene: TRBV12-3/TRBV12-4; D gene: -; J gene: TRBJ1-2; clone size: few; CDR3 DNA: -; CDR3 protein: CASNPTVAGEKGYTF
V gene: TRBV18; D gene: TRBD2; J gene: TRBJ2-7; clone size: many; CDR3 DNA: TGTGCCAGCTCACCAGCCGTAGCGGGAGGGCCGCGGGAGCAGTACTTC; CDR3 protein: CASSPAVAGGPREQYF
V gene: TRBV27; D gene: -; J gene: TRBJ1-2; clone size: many; CDR3 DNA: TGTGCCAGCAGTTTACGTTCGGGGGTTGATGGCTACACCTTC; CDR3 protein: CASSLRSGVDGYTF
V gene: TRBV7-3; D gene: -; J gene: TRBJ1-1; clone size: many; CDR3 DNA: TGTGCCAGCAGCCGTAGTATTGTGGATGAAGCTTTCTTT; CDR3 protein: CASSRSIVDEAFF
V gene: TRBV6-2/TRBV6-3; D gene: TRBD2; J gene: TRBJ2-2; clone size: many; CDR3 DNA: TGTGCCAGCAGTTATCTTCCCGGGAGGGCGAACACCGGGGAGCTGTTTTTT; CDR3 protein: CASSYLPGRANTGELFF
V gene: TRBV30; D gene: -; J gene: TRBJ2-2; clone size: many; CDR3 DNA: TGTGCCTGGAGTCCAACGATGACCCCCGGGGAGCTGTTTTTT; CDR3 protein: CAWSPTMTPGELFF
V gene: TRBV24-1; D gene: -; J gene: TRBJ2-7; clone size: many; CDR3 DNA: TGTGCCACCAGAGGGGGGCCCTCCTACGAGCAGTACTTC; CDR3 protein: CATRGGPSYEQYF
V gene: TRBV5-1; D gene: -; J gene: TRBJ1-1; clone size: many; CDR3 DNA: TGCGCCAGCAGCCCCGGAGGGCACAGGAACACTGAAGCTTTCTTT; CDR3 protein: CASSPGGHRNTEAFF
V gene: TRBV5-1; D gene: TRBD2; J gene: TRBJ2-5; clone size: many; CDR3 DNA: TGCGCCAGCAGCTTGGAACCAGCGGGAGGGCGGGAGACCCAGTACTTC; CDR3 protein: CASSLEPAGGRETQYF
V gene: TRBV9; D gene: -; J gene: TRBJ1-3; clone size: many; CDR3 DNA: TGTGCCAGCAGCGTAATTGGGGACGGAAACACCATATATTTT; CDR3 protein: CASSVIGDGNTIYF
V gene: TRBV4-2; D gene: -; J gene: TRBJ2-5; clone size: -; CDR3 DNA: TGTGCCAGCAGCCAAAAGAATGGGGGGCAAGAGACCCAGTACTTC; CDR3 protein: CASSQKNGGQETQYF
V gene: TRBV6-5; D gene: -; J gene: TRBJ1-2; clone size: many; CDR3 DNA: TGTGCCAGCAGTTACTCGATGGGCACTAACTATGGCTACACCTTC; CDR3 protein: CASSYSMGTNYGYTF